The clone carrying this TCR beta chain appeared a few times. Its antigen remains unidentified. The sample belongs to a study of identical twins. Points from the study as a whole: Compared with models, monozygotic twins showed more out-of-frame TCR alpha sharing.

TCRdb processed the 5' RACE reads anew with MiXCR; each CDR3 protein has one entry. The sample consists of more than 200,000 distinct CDR3 sequences, 11% to 15% of them appearing once. Healthy Caucasians were all of the donors. Germline-derived CDR1 and CDR2 are SGHRS and YFSETQ. This CDR3 region has 13 residues. Trimming removed 5 bases from V and 0 bases from J, with 8 bases in between. The clonotype was recovered from a woman aged 18-29 years in good health. The rearrangement links TRBV5-1 to TRBJ1-1; D is undetermined. The sequencing sample was made of memory (CD45RO+) T cells sorted from blood. The CDR3 nucleotides read TGCGCCAGCAGACCAGACATGAACACTGAAGCTTTCTTT. Translation: CASRPDMNTEAFF.